This T cell receptor beta chain is from a study of read filtering for tumor transcriptome and immune sequencing. The study, taken as a whole, reports: Single-read clonotypes: about 81.9% of IR-seq clonotypes (about 3.5% of reads), more than 70% of RNA-seq clonotypes (44.6% of reads). IR-seq captured clonotypes deeper and more reliably than RNA-seq. Without single-read clonotypes, shared clonotype proportions correlated more between IR-seq and RNA-seq.

The V end was cut by 0 bases, the J end by 7 bases, with 9 bases between. CDR3 length: 12 amino acids. Germline CDR1 is DFQATT and CDR2 is SNEGSKA (reference sequence). This clonotype showed up many times. Its antigen is not identified. Molecular barcoded adaptors covering alpha/delta and beta/gamma chains were used on roughly 400 ng RNA. TCRdb processed the reads anew with MiXCR; each CDR3 protein has one entry. The repertoire holds roughly 68,000 distinct CDR3 sequences, with approximately 13% as singletons. The gene calls are TRBV20-1 and TRBJ1-2; D unclear. This TCR was recovered from a donor at least 40 years old with multiple myeloma. The source material was a population of CD138-negative cells sorted from bone marrow. The CDR3 loop is CSARESIRGYTF. The CDR3 nucleotides are TGCAGTGCTAGAGAAAGTATTCGTGGCTACACCTTC.